The 32 T cell receptor beta chains presented below share a single source sample, sequenced in a study of Graves' ophthalmopathy and Graves' hyperthyroidism. Investigators amplified TCR beta CDR3 regions from RNA transcripts. Second-round multiplex PCR came after a first-round RT-PCR that employed HTBI primers. TCRdb passed the multiplex PCR reads through MiXCR, listing each CDR3 protein once. The sample gives 660,000 or so distinct CDR3 sequences, 35% to 45% of which show up once; over 2.5% is in the top ten. Input material: peripheral blood. The source is an adult man with Graves' ophthalmopathy.

This clonotype was picked up a small number of times. An end of the junction differs from the germline gene, which may be a read error. The chain joins TRBV7-9 to TRBJ2-7, with D tentatively TRBD1 or TRBD2 (5 bases each). The CDR3 spans 13 residues. Germline V gene lookup returns CDR1 SEHNR and CDR2 FQNEAQ (reference sequence). The CDR3 region has the DNA TGTGCCAGCAGCATGGGACGGCTCTACGAGCAGCACTTC. This translates into CASSMGRLYEQHF.

This clonotype was counted at least ten times. This chain joins TRBV24-1 and TRBJ2-2, with D possibly being TRBD1 (6 bases). V lost 3 bases, J lost 4 bases, and 11 bases lay in between. Germline CDR1 is KGHDR and CDR2 is SFDVKD. The CDR3 extends over 15 amino acids. The CDR3 DNA follows: TGTGCCACCAGTGATCCCTCAGGGGTCACCGGGGAGCTGTTTTTT. This encodes CATSDPSGVTGELFF.

This clonotype was counted at least ten times. This chain joins TRBV2 and TRBJ2-2; TRBD2 is a possible D gene (6 bases). V dropped 0 bases and J dropped 5 bases, with 13 bases sitting between them. Germline assignment: CDR1 SNHLY and CDR2 FYNNEI. The CDR3 consists of 16 residues. The CDR3 loop reads CASSEAPTRGTGELFF. The CDR3 nucleotides are TGTGCCAGCAGTGAAGCTCCGACTAGAGGTACCGGGGAGCTGTTTTTT.

This clonotype came up a few times. The CDR3 loop reads CASSPTGQDYNSPLHF. As DNA, the CDR3 is TGCGCCAGCAGCCCAACGGGACAGGACTATAATTCACCCCTCCACTTT. The V call is TRBV5-1, the J call TRBJ1-6, with 8 positions matching TRBD1. From germline, CDR1 is SGHRS and CDR2 YFSETQ. The CDR3 contains 16 residues. The ends lost 4 bases at V and 3 bases at J; junction bases unmatched: 6.

At least ten counts were recorded for this clonotype. The V gene is TRBV19, the J gene TRBJ1-3; tentative D call: TRBD1 (6 bases). The V end lost 5 bases, the J end lost 1 base, and 15 bases lay between the germline ends. Germline lookup yields CDR1 LNHDA and CDR2 SQIVND (reference sequence). The CDR3 length is 16 residues. The CDR3 sequence is CASSASTGSSGNTIYF. The CDR3 DNA is TGTGCCAGTAGTGCCAGCACAGGGTCTTCTGGAAACACCATATATTTT.

This clonotype was picked up one time. The chain has TRBV15 and TRBJ1-2; D is unresolved. Per the germline V gene, CDR1 is LNHNV and CDR2 is YYDKDF (reference sequence). The CDR3 covers 12 residues. Trimming stripped 1 base from V and 12 bases from J, with 12 bases between. The CDR3, as DNA: TGTGCCACCAGCAGAGGTGGTGGGAGCCACACCTTC. Protein sequence: CATSRGGGSHTF.

The chain has TRBV2 and TRBJ2-5; D uncertain. The CDR3 has 11 residues. Germline lookup yields CDR1 SNHLY and CDR2 FYNNEI. The CDR3 coding sequence is TGTGCGTCGGTGGGTCGGGAGACCCAGTACTTC. Translating it yields CASVGRETQYF.

This clonotype has a count of ten or more. The chain combines TRBV5-8 with TRBJ2-2; no firm D call. This CDR3 region has 12 residues. The V and J ends lost 4 bases and 7 bases respectively, with 8 bases between them. The germline gives CDR1 SGHTS, CDR2 YDEGEE. CDR3 region: CASSPFDGELFF. The CDR3 region has the DNA TGTGCCAGCAGCCCATTTGACGGGGAGCTGTTTTTT.

Only a few counts were recorded for this clonotype. This chain links TRBV7-2 with TRBJ2-5; no clear D. This CDR3 spans 8 amino acids. The germline V gene has CDR1 SGHTA and CDR2 FQGNSA. V gave up 3 bases and J gave up 10 bases, with 0 bases separating them. Here the CDR3 reads CASSFQYF. CDR3 DNA: TGTGCCAGCAGCTTCCAGTACTTC. Full variable domain (missing parts from reference TRBV7-2 and TRBJ2-5): GAGVSQSPSNKVTEKGKDVELRCDPISGHTALYWYRQSLGQGLEFLIYFQGNSAPDKSGLPSDRFSAERTGGSVSTLTIQRTQQEDSAVYLCASSFQYFGPGTRLLVL.

The chain couples TRBV5-6 to TRBJ2-7, with D tentatively TRBD2 (6 bases). CDR3 length equals 14 residues. Trimming took off 0 bases at V and 4 bases at J, with 11 bases between the two ends. Looked up from germline, CDR1 is SGHDT and CDR2 is YYEEEE. CDR3 residues: CASSLGRTKYEQYF. In DNA, the CDR3 is TGTGCCAGCAGCTTGGGGAGGACTAAATACGAGCAGTACTTC.

This chain uses TRBV5-1 with TRBJ1-1; 7 nucleotides match TRBD1. The V and J ends lost 4 bases and 6 bases, in that order; junction bases with no gene match: 9. Germline-derived CDR1 and CDR2 are SGHRS and YFSETQ. CDR3 length: 14 residues. This CDR3 is CASSKSTGIAEAFF. The CDR3 DNA reads TGCGCCAGCAGCAAATCGACAGGGATCGCTGAAGCTTTCTTT. The full variable domain, rest sourced from reference TRBV5-1 and TRBJ1-1, is KAGVTQTPRYLIKTRGQQVTLSCSPISGHRSVSWYQQTPGQGLQFLFEYFSETQRNKGNFPGRFSGRQFSNSRSEMNVSTLELGDSALYLCASSKSTGIAEAFFGQGTRLTVV.

This clonotype was recorded at least ten times. J is TRBJ1-5 and V is TRBV6-5; no clear D. The CDR3 has 11 amino acids. Germline V lookup: CDR1 MNHEY, CDR2 SVGAGI. V lost 6 bases, J lost 3 bases, and 3 bases lay in between. The CDR3 region has the DNA TGTGCCAGCAGAATCAATCAGCCCCAGCATTTT. Translated: CASRINQPQHF.

The table lists this clonotype with many counts. One junction end disagrees with the germline gene, perhaps due to a read error. The V and J genes are TRBV7-9 and TRBJ2-7, with 8 bases aligning to TRBD1. The CDR3 is made up of 16 amino acids. The germline CDR1 and CDR2 sequences are SEHNR and FQNEAQ (reference sequence). CDR3 DNA sequence: TGTGCCAGCAGTTTAGTGGGACAGGAGGCCATCTACGAGCAGTACTTC. Its translation is CASSLVGQEAIYEQYF.

The table lists this clonotype with many counts. The chain links TRBV7-9 to TRBJ1-2, with D unclear. This CDR3 comprises 12 residues. From germline, CDR1 is SEHNR and CDR2 FQNEAQ (reference sequence). V dropped 0 bases and J dropped 6 bases, with 5 bases sitting between them. CDR3 DNA sequence: TGTGCCAGCAGCTTAGCGCGGGATGGCTACACCTTC. As protein: CASSLARDGYTF.

As for this clonotype: Just one base apart from a much larger clone, this may be a read error. V gene TRBV7-2 combines with J gene TRBJ2-5, with D tentatively TRBD1 (5 bases). Germline-derived CDR1 and CDR2 are SGHTA and FQGNSA. V was cut by 6 bases and J by 2 bases, with 13 bases left in between. There are 14 residues in the CDR3. Here the CDR3 DNA reads TGTGCCAGCAGTTACACGAGGACACAAGAGACCCAGTACTTC. The encoded protein is CASSYTRTQETQYF.

This rearrangement joins TRBV24-1 to TRBJ2-5; the D gene is possibly TRBD1 (6 bases). The CDR3 contains 15 residues. V was shortened by 1 base and J by 3 bases, with 11 bases between the two germline ends. Germline CDR1 and CDR2: KGHDR and SFDVKD. The CDR3 DNA reads as TGTGCCACCAGTGATTTCCTGGACAGCGAAGAGACCCAGTACTTC. Encoded protein: CATSDFLDSEETQYF.

The rearrangement uses TRBV20-1 and TRBJ1-5, with 7 bases aligning to TRBD1. V lost 0 bases, J lost 0 bases, and 5 bases stayed unmatched. The CDR3 is 16 amino acids. Germline V gene lookup returns CDR1 DFQATT and CDR2 SNEGSKA (reference sequence). The CDR3 protein is CSARDRDRVSNQPQHF. The CDR3 nucleotides read TGCAGTGCTAGAGACCGGGACAGAGTTAGCAATCAGCCCCAGCATTTT.

The V gene is TRBV12-3 or TRBV12-4, the J gene TRBJ2-2, with TRBD1 identical over 7 bases. Losses at the gene ends were 5 bases for V and 0 bases for J; bases not matched to a gene: 6. The CDR3 is 16 amino acids. CDR3 loop: CASSTGTDPNTGELFF. Written as DNA, the CDR3 is TGTGCCAGCAGTACCGGGACAGACCCGAACACCGGGGAGCTGTTTTTT.

The rearrangement uses TRBV7-9 and TRBJ2-5, with 7 bases that match TRBD1. The length of the CDR3 is 17 residues. Per the germline V gene, CDR1 is SEHNR and CDR2 is FQNEAQ (reference sequence). With 8 bases clipped from V and 5 bases from J, the junction kept 20 bases outside the gene matches. In DNA, the CDR3 is TGTGCCAGCTCACGAAATACAGGACAGGCGGTCGGTGAGACCCAGTACTTC. Translating gives CASSRNTGQAVGETQYF.

This clonotype was counted at least ten times. The chain carries TRBV5-6 and TRBJ1-2; D gene ambiguous. The CDR3 runs 13 residues. Trimming left V 5 bases short and J 3 bases short, with 11 bases between. Germline values: CDR1 SGHDT, CDR2 YYEEEE. CDR3 nucleotide sequence: TGTGCCAGCAGTATGGCACGGGACTATGGCTACACCTTC. Its translation is CASSMARDYGYTF.

This chain connects TRBV20-1 to TRBJ1-5; the match to TRBD1 covers 9 bases. CDR3 length: 15 residues. Losses at the gene ends were 0 bases for V and 6 bases for J; bases not matched to a gene: 6. The germline V gene has CDR1 DFQATT and CDR2 SNEGSKA (reference sequence). The CDR3 sequence is CSAREQGAAGQPQHF. CDR3 DNA: TGCAGTGCTAGAGAACAGGGGGCTGCGGGTCAGCCCCAGCATTTT.

Concerning this clonotype itself: As the CDR3 is not closed by the conserved phenylalanine or tryptophan, this likely results from a read error. This rearrangement joins TRBV5-6 to TRBJ1-2; no reliable D call. The V end lost 3 bases, the J end lost 6 bases, and 15 bases lay between the germline ends. Germline V gives CDR1 SGHDT, CDR2 YYEEEE. The CDR3 has 14 amino acids. The chain's CDR3 is CASSYPAASDGYTV. The CDR3 bases are TGTGCCAGCAGCTATCCAGCAGCTTCCGATGGCTACACCGTC.

This clonotype has more than one count but fewer than ten. The V and J genes are TRBV14 and TRBJ2-5; 12 bases agree with TRBD2. V lost 0 bases and J lost 5; bases outside the gene matches: 10. Per germline, CDR1 SGHDN and CDR2 FVKESK. The CDR3 sequence is 18 residues long. The CDR3 here is CASSQEGILAGGLETQYF. The CDR3 DNA reads as TGTGCCAGCAGCCAAGAAGGGATCCTAGCGGGAGGGCTGGAGACCCAGTACTTC.

The chain employs TRBV6-4 and TRBJ2-2; weak D call: TRBD1 (6 bases). Trimming took 3 bases from V and 4 from J, leaving 6 bases between them. This CDR3 is 13 amino acids long. Germline V CDR1 and CDR2: MRHNA, SNTAGT. This CDR3 is CASSETGTGELFF. In DNA form, the CDR3 reads TGTGCCAGCAGTGAGACAGGCACCGGGGAGCTGTTTTTT.

This clonotype was counted at least ten times. This chain uses TRBV10-3 with TRBJ2-3; TRBD2 matches 11 bases. Germline CDR1 and CDR2: ENHRY and SYGVKD. V shed 10 bases and J 2 bases; nucleotides not matched to a gene: 8. The CDR3 has 15 amino acids. CDR3 coding DNA: TGTGCCACCGTACCGACTAGCGGGAACACAGATACGCAGTATTTT. Translation: CATVPTSGNTDTQYF.

V gene TRBV19 combines with J gene TRBJ1-5; D is undetermined. Deletions cut 11 bases from V and 15 bases from J, with 20 bases between. Germline loops: CDR1 LNHDA, CDR2 SQIVND (reference sequence). The CDR3 runs 11 residues. Here the CDR3 reads CAWSDRWDMHF. CDR3 nucleotides: TGTGCCTGGTCCGACCGGTGGGATATGCATTTT.

CDR3 nucleotides: TGTGCCAGCAGCGTAGGGGGAGCAGCCGGGGAGCTGTTTTTT. Protein sequence: CASSVGGAAGELFF. The gene calls are TRBV9 and TRBJ2-2; TRBD2 might be the D (5 bases). This CDR3 has 14 amino acids. The V end was cut by 0 bases, the J end by 6 bases, with 9 bases between. Germline CDR1 and CDR2: SGDLS and YYNGEE.

Ten or more counts support this clonotype. This chain uses TRBV10-3 with TRBJ2-7; D gene uncertain. The germline gives CDR1 ENHRY, CDR2 SYGVKD. V lost 3 bases and J 3 bases, leaving 15 bases between the germline ends. The CDR3 has 15 amino acids. The CDR3 DNA reads TGTGCCATCAGTGAAAAGGCATTCAGCTTCTACGAGCAGTACTTC. It translates to CAISEKAFSFYEQYF.

Ten or more counts support this clonotype. This sequence joins TRBV2 and TRBJ2-7, with 14 bases that match TRBD2. Unmatched junction bases numbered 11, after V lost 7 bases and J lost 3 bases. The CDR3 spans 17 residues. Germline lookup yields CDR1 SNHLY and CDR2 FYNNEI. Here the CDR3 DNA reads TGTGCCAGCAATCTCGGACTAGCGGGGGGACGAAGCTACGAGCAGTACTTC. It encodes CASNLGLAGGRSYEQYF.

The chain is built from TRBV10-3 and TRBJ1-2; 7 bases are a match to TRBD1. Losses at the gene ends were 4 bases for V and 6 bases for J; bases not matched to a gene: 5. The CDR3 runs 13 residues. Germline V gives CDR1 ENHRY, CDR2 SYGVKD. The CDR3 DNA is TGTGCCATCAGTGCAGGGGGTTGGAATGGCTACACCTTC. Residues: CAISAGGWNGYTF.

This sequence joins TRBV25-1 and TRBJ1-2; D unresolved. In germline, CDR1 is MGHDK, CDR2 SYGVNS. Deletions cut 10 bases from V and 1 base from J, with 10 bases between. The CDR3 is 12 residues long. Here the CDR3 DNA reads TGTGCCACGCGGATGCTTAACTATGGCTACACCTTC. Translating gives CATRMLNYGYTF.

V is TRBV7-9 and J is TRBJ1-2, with 7 bases matching TRBD1. V was pared by 5 bases and J by 4 bases, with 7 bases of the junction left unmatched. CDR3 size: 14 residues. Germline V lookup: CDR1 SEHNR, CDR2 FQNEAQ (reference sequence). The CDR3 sequence: CASSVGRGSYGYTF. The CDR3 DNA follows: TGTGCCAGCAGCGTAGGCAGGGGGAGCTATGGCTACACCTTC.